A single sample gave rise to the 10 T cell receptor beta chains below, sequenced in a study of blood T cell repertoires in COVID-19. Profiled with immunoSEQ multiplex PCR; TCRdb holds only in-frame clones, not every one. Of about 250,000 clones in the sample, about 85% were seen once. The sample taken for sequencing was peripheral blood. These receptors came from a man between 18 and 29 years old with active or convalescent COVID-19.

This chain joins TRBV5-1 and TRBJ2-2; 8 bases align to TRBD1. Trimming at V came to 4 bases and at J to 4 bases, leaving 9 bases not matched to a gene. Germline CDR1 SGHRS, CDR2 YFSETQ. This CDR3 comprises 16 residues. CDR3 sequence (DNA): TGCGCCAGCAGCCTCCTGGACAGGGCTAGCACCGGGGAGCTGTTTTTT. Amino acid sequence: CASSLLDRASTGELFF. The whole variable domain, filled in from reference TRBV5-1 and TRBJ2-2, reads KAGVTQTPRYLIKTRGQQVTLSCSPISGHRSVSWYQQTPGQGLQFLFEYFSETQRNKGNFPGRFSGRQFSNSRSEMNVSTLELGDSALYLCASSLLDRASTGELFFGEGSRLTVL.

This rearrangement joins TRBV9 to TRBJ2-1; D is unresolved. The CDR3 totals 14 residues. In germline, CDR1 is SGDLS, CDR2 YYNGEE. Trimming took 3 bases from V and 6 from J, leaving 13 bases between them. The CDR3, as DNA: TGTGCCAGCAGCGGAGGAACAACATCCAATGAGCAGTTCTTC. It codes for CASSGGTTSNEQFF.

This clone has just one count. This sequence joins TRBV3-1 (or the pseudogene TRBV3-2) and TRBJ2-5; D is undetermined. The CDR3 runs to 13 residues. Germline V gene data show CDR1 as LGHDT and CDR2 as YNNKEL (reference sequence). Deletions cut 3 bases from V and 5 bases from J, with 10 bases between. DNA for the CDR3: TGTGCCAGCAGCCACGCCGGTGGTGAGACCCAGTACTTC. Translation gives CASSHAGGETQYF.

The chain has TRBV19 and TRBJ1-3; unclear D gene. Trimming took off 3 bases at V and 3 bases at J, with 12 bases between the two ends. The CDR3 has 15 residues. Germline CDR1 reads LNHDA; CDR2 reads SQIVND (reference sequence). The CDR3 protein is CASSMTSGLGNTIYF. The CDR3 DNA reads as TGTGCCAGTAGTATGACCTCGGGTCTTGGAAACACCATATATTTT. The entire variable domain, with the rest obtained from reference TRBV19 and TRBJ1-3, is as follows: DGGITQSPKYLFRKEGQNVTLSCEQNLNHDAMYWYRQDPGQGLRLIYYSQIVNDFQKGDIAEGYSVSREKKESFPLTVTSAQKNPTAFYLCASSMTSGLGNTIYFGEGSWLTVV.

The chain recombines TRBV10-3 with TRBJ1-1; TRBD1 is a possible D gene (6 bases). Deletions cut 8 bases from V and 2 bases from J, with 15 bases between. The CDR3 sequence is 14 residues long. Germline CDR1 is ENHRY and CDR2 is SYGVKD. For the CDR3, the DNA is TGTGCCATCGGAGACGACAGGTCCAACACTGAAGCTTTCTTT. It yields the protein CAIGDDRSNTEAFF.

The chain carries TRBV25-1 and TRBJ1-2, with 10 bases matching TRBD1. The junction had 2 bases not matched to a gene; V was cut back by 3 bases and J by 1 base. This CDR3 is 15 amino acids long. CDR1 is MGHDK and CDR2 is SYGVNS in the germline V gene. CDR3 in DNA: TGTGCCAGCAGTGATTGGGACAGGGGTAACTATGGCTACACCTTC. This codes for CASSDWDRGNYGYTF.

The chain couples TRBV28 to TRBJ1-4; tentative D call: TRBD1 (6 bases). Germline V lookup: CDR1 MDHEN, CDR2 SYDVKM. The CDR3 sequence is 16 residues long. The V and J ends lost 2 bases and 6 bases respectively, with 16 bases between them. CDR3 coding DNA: TGTGCCAGCAGTTTAGGTTCGCGCCAGGGGCATGAAAAACTGTTTTTT. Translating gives CASSLGSRQGHEKLFF.

The CDR3 region is CAWSVPDRGRRGYTF. The CDR3 bases are TGTGCCTGGAGTGTACCAGACAGGGGGCGGAGGGGCTACACCTTC. This sequence joins TRBV30 and TRBJ1-2, with 10 positions matching TRBD1. This CDR3 is 15 amino acids long. The junction had 9 bases not matched to a gene; V was cut back by 0 bases and J by 8 bases. Per germline, CDR1 GTSNPN and CDR2 SVGIG (reference sequence).

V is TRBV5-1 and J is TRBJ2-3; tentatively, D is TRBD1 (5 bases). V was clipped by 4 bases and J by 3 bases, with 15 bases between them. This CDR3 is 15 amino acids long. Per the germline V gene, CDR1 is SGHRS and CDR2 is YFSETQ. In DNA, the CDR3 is TGCGCCAGCAGCACTGACAGTCGAACGACAGATACGCAGTATTTT. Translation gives CASSTDSRTTDTQYF.

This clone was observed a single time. CDR3 in amino acids: CASSRGSNQPQHF. CDR3 nucleotide sequence: TGTGCCAGCAGTAGAGGGAGCAATCAGCCCCAGCATTTT. This sequence joins TRBV5-4 and TRBJ1-5; no firm D call. Trimming removed 5 bases at V and 1 base at J, with 7 bases between. Germline V CDR1 and CDR2: SGHNT, YYREEE (reference sequence). There are 13 residues in the CDR3.